A selection of T cell receptor beta chains follows, all from one sample in a study of OX40 agonist ivuxolimab in advanced cancers. The table came from immunoSEQ multiplex PCR; TCRdb's copy has only in-frame clones and leaves some out. This sample has tens of thousands of clones, with around 87% found just once. This sample comprised CD4+ or CD8+ T cells sorted from blood, obtained in a trial of the OX40 agonist ivuxolimab. All receptors come from an adult with an advanced solid tumor such as melanoma, head and neck, liver or kidney cancer. The CDR3 runs from the conserved cysteine through the conserved F or W. The order of the fields is clone size, J gene, V gene, D gene, CDR3 protein, CDR3 DNA. The D gene is left open where the match is weak. The size entry is marked missing in some rows and otherwise reads once, few, many or a size class.

clone size: .
J gene: TRBJ1-1
V gene: TRBV14
D gene: .
CDR3 protein: CASSQDLSRLAFF
CDR3 DNA: TGTGCCAGCAGCCAAGATCTAAGCAGGCTAGCTTTCTTT

clone size: .
J gene: TRBJ2-5
V gene: TRBV18
D gene: .
CDR3 protein: CASSPQAGLETQYF
CDR3 DNA: TGTGCCAGCTCCCCCCAGGCAGGGTTAGAGACCCAGTACTTC

clone size: .
J gene: TRBJ2-5
V gene: TRBV7-6
D gene: .
CDR3 protein: CASSFRGGETQYF
CDR3 DNA: TGTGCCAGCAGCTTCAGGGGGGGAGAGACCCAGTACTTC

clone size: .
J gene: TRBJ1-3
V gene: TRBV19
D gene: .
CDR3 protein: CASSILDYSGNTIYF
CDR3 DNA: TGTGCCAGTAGTATCCTAGACTACTCTGGAAACACCATATATTTT

clone size: .
J gene: TRBJ1-5
V gene: TRBV10-2
D gene: TRBD1
CDR3 protein: CASRVQGGGQPQHF
CDR3 DNA: TGCGCCAGCAGAGTTCAGGGGGGAGGACAGCCCCAGCATTTT

clone size: .
J gene: TRBJ2-5
V gene: TRBV29-1
D gene: TRBD2
CDR3 protein: CSVSSGGETQYF
CDR3 DNA: TGCAGCGTTTCCAGCGGGGGTGAGACCCAGTACTTC

clone size: once
J gene: TRBJ2-1
V gene: TRBV11-3
D gene: .
CDR3 protein: CASSLTRTADNEQFF
CDR3 DNA: TGTGCCAGCAGCTTAACCCGGACGGCGGACAATGAGCAGTTCTTC

clone size: .
J gene: TRBJ2-7
V gene: TRBV11-2
D gene: .
CDR3 protein: CASSLDLGSPYEQYF
CDR3 DNA: TGTGCCAGCAGCTTAGATTTAGGGTCCCCCTACGAGCAGTACTTC

clone size: few
J gene: TRBJ2-2
V gene: TRBV2
D gene: TRBD1
CDR3 protein: CASSGQGNTGELFF
CDR3 DNA: TGTGCCAGCAGCGGACAGGGGAACACCGGGGAGCTGTTTTTT

clone size: once
J gene: TRBJ1-3
V gene: TRBV18
D gene: .
CDR3 protein: CASSPQSLGSGNTIYF
CDR3 DNA: TGTGCCAGCTCACCGCAGAGCCTCGGATCGGGAAACACCATATATTTT

clone size: .
J gene: TRBJ2-2
V gene: TRBV10-1
D gene: .
CDR3 protein: CASSGTGANTGELFF
CDR3 DNA: TGCGCCAGCAGTGGAACTGGAGCGAACACCGGGGAGCTGTTTTTT

clone size: medium-sized
J gene: TRBJ1-5
V gene: TRBV19
D gene: .
CDR3 protein: CASSSWGSNQPQHF
CDR3 DNA: TGTGCCAGTAGCTCCTGGGGTAGCAATCAGCCCCAGCATTTT

clone size: many
J gene: TRBJ1-2
V gene: TRBV10-3
D gene: .
CDR3 protein: CAISESSRSYTF
CDR3 DNA: TGTGCCATCAGTGAGTCGTCCAGGAGCTACACCTTC

clone size: .
J gene: TRBJ1-6
V gene: TRBV6-6
D gene: TRBD1
CDR3 protein: CASSETGGNSPLHF
CDR3 DNA: TGTGCCAGCAGCGAGACAGGGGGCAATTCACCCCTCCACTTT

clone size: .
J gene: TRBJ2-7
V gene: TRBV18
D gene: .
CDR3 protein: CASSPQPEEQYF
CDR3 DNA: TGTGCCAGCTCACCACAGCCCGAAGAGCAGTACTTC

clone size: .
J gene: TRBJ1-4
V gene: TRBV19
D gene: .
CDR3 protein: CASSKRQTATNEKLFF
CDR3 DNA: TGTGCCAGTAGTAAGAGACAGACTGCAACTAATGAAAAACTGTTTTTT

clone size: .
J gene: TRBJ1-1
V gene: TRBV6-4
D gene: TRBD1
CDR3 protein: CASRKTGAMNTEAFF
CDR3 DNA: TGTGCCAGCAGGAAAACAGGGGCCATGAACACTGAAGCTTTCTTT

clone size: few
J gene: TRBJ1-3
V gene: TRBV7-7
D gene: .
CDR3 protein: CASSLDPGNTIYF
CDR3 DNA: TGTGCCAGCAGCTTAGACCCTGGAAACACCATATATTTT

clone size: .
J gene: TRBJ1-3
V gene: TRBV18
D gene: .
CDR3 protein: CASNTVGGNTIYF
CDR3 DNA: TGTGCCAGTAATACGGTCGGGGGAAACACCATATATTTT

clone size: .
J gene: TRBJ2-3
V gene: TRBV4-1
D gene: .
CDR3 protein: CASKSTSTDTQYF
CDR3 DNA: TGCGCCAGCAAGAGCACTAGCACAGATACGCAGTATTTT

clone size: .
J gene: TRBJ2-7
V gene: TRBV6-1
D gene: .
CDR3 protein: CASSEAGGSYEQYF
CDR3 DNA: TGTGCCAGCAGTGAAGCCGGGGGTTCCTACGAGCAGTACTTC

clone size: .
J gene: TRBJ1-1
V gene: TRBV5-1
D gene: .
CDR3 protein: CASSLVGRAHTEAFF
CDR3 DNA: TGCGCCAGCAGCTTGGTTGGGCGGGCCCACACTGAAGCTTTCTTT

clone size: .
J gene: TRBJ1-4
V gene: TRBV30
D gene: TRBD1
CDR3 protein: CAWQTGPNEKLFF
CDR3 DNA: TGTGCCTGGCAGACAGGGCCTAATGAAAAACTGTTTTTT

clone size: few
J gene: TRBJ1-4
V gene: TRBV14
D gene: TRBD1
CDR3 protein: CASSHHLQGRLFF
CDR3 DNA: TGTGCCAGCAGCCACCACTTACAGGGGCGACTGTTTTTT

clone size: .
J gene: TRBJ2-5
V gene: TRBV14
D gene: TRBD1
CDR3 protein: CASSQGTGLTQETQYF
CDR3 DNA: TGTGCCAGCAGCCAAGGGACAGGCCTGACCCAAGAGACCCAGTACTTC

clone size: .
J gene: TRBJ1-1
V gene: TRBV15
D gene: .
CDR3 protein: CATSRGPSLRNTEAFF
CDR3 DNA: TGTGCCACCAGCAGAGGGCCCTCCCTGAGAAACACTGAAGCTTTCTTT

clone size: .
J gene: TRBJ1-6
V gene: TRBV5-1
D gene: TRBD1
CDR3 protein: CASSGGQGANSPLHF
CDR3 DNA: TGCGCCAGCAGCGGGGGGCAGGGGGCGAATTCACCCCTCCACTTT

clone size: .
J gene: TRBJ1-5
V gene: TRBV5-1
D gene: .
CDR3 protein: CASSLDGNQPQHF
CDR3 DNA: TGCGCCAGCAGCTTGGACGGGAATCAGCCCCAGCATTTT

clone size: .
J gene: TRBJ1-2
V gene: TRBV5-6
D gene: .
CDR3 protein: CASSPPRGDYGYTF
CDR3 DNA: TGTGCCAGCAGCCCCCCGCGAGGGGACTATGGCTACACCTTC